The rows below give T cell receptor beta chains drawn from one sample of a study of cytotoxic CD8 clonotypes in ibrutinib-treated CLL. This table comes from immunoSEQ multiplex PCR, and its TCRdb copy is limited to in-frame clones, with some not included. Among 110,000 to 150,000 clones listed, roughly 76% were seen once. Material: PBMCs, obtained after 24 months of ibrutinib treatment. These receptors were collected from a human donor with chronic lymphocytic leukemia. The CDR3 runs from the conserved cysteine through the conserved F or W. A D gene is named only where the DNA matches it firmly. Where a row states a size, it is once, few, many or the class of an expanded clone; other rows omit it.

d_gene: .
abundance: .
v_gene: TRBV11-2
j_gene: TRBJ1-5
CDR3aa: CASSPGANQPQHF
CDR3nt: TGTGCCAGCAGCCCGGGGGCGAATCAGCCCCAGCATTTT

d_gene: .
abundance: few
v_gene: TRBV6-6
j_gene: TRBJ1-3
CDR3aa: CASTPVRGTGNTIYF
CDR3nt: TGTGCCAGCACCCCAGTAAGGGGCACTGGAAACACCATATATTTT

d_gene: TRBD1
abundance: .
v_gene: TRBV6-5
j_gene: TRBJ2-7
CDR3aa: CASRGGPGYEQYF
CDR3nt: TGTGCCAGCAGAGGGGGCCCCGGCTACGAGCAGTACTTC

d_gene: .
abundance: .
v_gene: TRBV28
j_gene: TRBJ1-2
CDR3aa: CASSSQGRANYGYTF
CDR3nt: TGTGCCAGCAGCTCCCAGGGGCGGGCTAACTATGGCTACACCTTC

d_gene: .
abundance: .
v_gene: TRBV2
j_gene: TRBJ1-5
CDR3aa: CASGRTNQPQHF
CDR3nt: TGTGCCAGCGGACGAACTAATCAGCCCCAGCATTTT

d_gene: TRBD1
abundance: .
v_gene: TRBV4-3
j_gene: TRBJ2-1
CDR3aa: CASSPAGQGAYNEQFF
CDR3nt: TGCGCCAGCAGCCCGGCGGGACAGGGGGCCTACAATGAGCAGTTCTTC

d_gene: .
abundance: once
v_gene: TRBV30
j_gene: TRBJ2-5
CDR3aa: CAWGGLETQYF
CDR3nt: TGTGCCTGGGGGGGGCTAGAGACCCAGTACTTC

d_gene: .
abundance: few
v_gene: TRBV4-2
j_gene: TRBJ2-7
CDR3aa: CASSQGFTDSGYEQYF
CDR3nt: TGTGCCAGCAGCCAAGGGTTTACAGATAGCGGCTACGAGCAGTACTTC

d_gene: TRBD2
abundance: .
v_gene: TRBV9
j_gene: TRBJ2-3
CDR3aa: CASSAGGDTQYF
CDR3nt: TGTGCCAGCAGCGCGGGGGGAGATACGCAGTATTTT

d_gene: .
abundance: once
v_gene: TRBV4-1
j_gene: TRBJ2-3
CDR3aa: CASSQGLGQSPTDTQYF
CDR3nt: TGCGCCAGCAGCCAAGGCCTGGGGCAAAGCCCCACAGATACGCAGTATTTT

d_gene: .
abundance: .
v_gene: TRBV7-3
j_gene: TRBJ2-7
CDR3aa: CASSVHGGMAYEQYF
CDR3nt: TGTGCCAGCAGCGTTCACGGGGGTATGGCCTACGAGCAGTACTTC

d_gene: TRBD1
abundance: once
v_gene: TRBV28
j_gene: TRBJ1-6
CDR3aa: CASSAGGSNSPLHF
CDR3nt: TGTGCCAGCAGTGCAGGGGGCAGCAATTCACCCCTCCACTTT

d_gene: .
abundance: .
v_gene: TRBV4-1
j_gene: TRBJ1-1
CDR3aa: CASSRGVNTEAFF
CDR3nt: TGCGCCAGCAGCCGAGGAGTGAACACTGAAGCTTTCTTT

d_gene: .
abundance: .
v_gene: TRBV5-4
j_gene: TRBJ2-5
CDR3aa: CASSTSVGEETQYF
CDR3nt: TGTGCCAGCAGCACTTCGGTGGGCGAGGAGACCCAGTACTTC

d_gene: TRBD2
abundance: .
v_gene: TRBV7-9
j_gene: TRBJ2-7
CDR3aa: CASSLGLAEEVYEQYF
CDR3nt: TGTGCCAGCAGCTTAGGTCTAGCGGAAGAAGTCTACGAGCAGTACTTC

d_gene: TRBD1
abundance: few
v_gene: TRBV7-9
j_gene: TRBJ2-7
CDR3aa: CASSPGTGWGEQYF
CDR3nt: TGTGCCAGCAGCCCCGGGACAGGGTGGGGCGAGCAGTACTTC

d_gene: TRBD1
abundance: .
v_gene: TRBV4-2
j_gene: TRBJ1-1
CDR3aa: CASTGWDRGRRVLEAFF
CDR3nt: TGTGCCAGCACCGGTTGGGACAGGGGGCGAAGGGTACTTGAAGCTTTCTTT

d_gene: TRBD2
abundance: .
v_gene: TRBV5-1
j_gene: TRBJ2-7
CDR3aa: CASSPTSGRATREQYF
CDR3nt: TGCGCCAGCAGCCCCACTAGCGGGAGGGCCACCCGCGAGCAGTACTTC

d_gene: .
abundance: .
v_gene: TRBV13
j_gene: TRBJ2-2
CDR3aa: CASSPWAGELFF
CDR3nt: TGTGCCAGCAGTCCCTGGGCCGGGGAGCTGTTTTTT

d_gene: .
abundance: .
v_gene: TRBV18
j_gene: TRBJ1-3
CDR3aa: CASSPWVPGRYSGNTIYF
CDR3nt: TGTGCCAGCTCACCATGGGTCCCGGGGCGGTACTCTGGAAACACCATATATTTT

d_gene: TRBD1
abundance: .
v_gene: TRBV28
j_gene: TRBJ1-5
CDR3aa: CASRPDRVQPQHF
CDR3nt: TGTGCCAGCAGGCCCGACAGGGTTCAGCCCCAGCATTTT

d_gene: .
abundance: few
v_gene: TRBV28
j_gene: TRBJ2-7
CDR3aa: CASNRGYEQYF
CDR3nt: TGTGCCAGCAATCGGGGGTACGAGCAGTACTTC

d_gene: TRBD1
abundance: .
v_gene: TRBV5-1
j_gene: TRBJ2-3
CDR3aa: CASTQGGGTDTQYF
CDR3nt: TGCGCCAGCACCCAAGGGGGCGGCACAGATACGCAGTATTTT

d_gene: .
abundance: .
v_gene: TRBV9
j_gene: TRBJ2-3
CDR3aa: CASSTQADTQYF
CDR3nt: TGTGCCAGCAGCACCCAGGCGGATACGCAGTATTTT

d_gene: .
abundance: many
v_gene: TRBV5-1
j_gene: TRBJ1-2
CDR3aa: CASSLAVQGDYTF
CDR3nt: TGCGCCAGCAGCTTGGCCGTCCAGGGTGACTACACCTTC

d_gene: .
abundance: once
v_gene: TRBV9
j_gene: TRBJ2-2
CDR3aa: CASSARASHTGELFF
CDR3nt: TGTGCCAGCAGCGCCCGGGCGTCGCACACCGGGGAGCTGTTTTTT

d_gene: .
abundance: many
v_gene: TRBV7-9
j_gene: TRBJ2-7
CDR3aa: CASSLSQTYEQYF
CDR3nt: TGTGCCAGCAGCTTATCCCAAACCTACGAGCAGTACTTC

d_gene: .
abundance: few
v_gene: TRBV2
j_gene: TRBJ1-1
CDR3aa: CASKGGGLGTEAFF
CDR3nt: TGTGCCAGCAAGGGGGGAGGTTTAGGGACTGAAGCTTTCTTT

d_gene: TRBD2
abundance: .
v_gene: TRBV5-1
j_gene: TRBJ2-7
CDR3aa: CASSPGTDGLAGAHYEQYF
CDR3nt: TGCGCCAGCAGCCCAGGGACGGACGGACTAGCGGGAGCGCACTACGAGCAGTACTTC

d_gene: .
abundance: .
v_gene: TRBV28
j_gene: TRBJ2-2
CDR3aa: CASSPRTENTGELFF
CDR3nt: TGTGCCAGCAGTCCCCGGACAGAAAACACCGGGGAGCTGTTTTTT

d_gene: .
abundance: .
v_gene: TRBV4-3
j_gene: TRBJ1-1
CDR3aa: CASSQWRNTEAFF
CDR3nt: TGCGCCAGCAGCCAGTGGCGGAACACTGAAGCTTTCTTT

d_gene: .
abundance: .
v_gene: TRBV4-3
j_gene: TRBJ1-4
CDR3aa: CASSQDSYGATNEKLFF
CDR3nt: TGCGCCAGCAGCCAAGATTCGTACGGAGCAACTAATGAAAAACTGTTTTTT

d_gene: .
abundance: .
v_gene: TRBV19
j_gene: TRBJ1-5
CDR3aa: CASSMTGGGGQPQHF
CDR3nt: TGTGCCAGTAGTATGACGGGGGGCGGAGGCCAGCCCCAGCATTTT

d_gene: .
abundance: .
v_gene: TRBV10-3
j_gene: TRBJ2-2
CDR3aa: CAISEVGTTTGELFF
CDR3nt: TGTGCCATCAGTGAGGTAGGGACGACCACCGGGGAGCTGTTTTTT

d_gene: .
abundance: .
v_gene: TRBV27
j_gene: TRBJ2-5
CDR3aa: CASSPPGLQETQYF
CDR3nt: TGTGCCAGCAGCCCCCCAGGGCTCCAAGAGACCCAGTACTTC

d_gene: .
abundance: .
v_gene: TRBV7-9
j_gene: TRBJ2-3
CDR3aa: CASSLGGTDTQYF
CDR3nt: TGTGCCAGCAGCTTAGGCGGCACAGATACGCAGTATTTT

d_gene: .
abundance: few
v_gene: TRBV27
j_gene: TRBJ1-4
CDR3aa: CASPSRAGSLFF
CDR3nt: TGTGCCAGCCCCTCTAGGGCCGGGTCACTGTTTTTT

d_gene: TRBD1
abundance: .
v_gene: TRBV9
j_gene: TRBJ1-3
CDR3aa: CASSVGRQGGNTIYF
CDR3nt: TGTGCCAGCAGCGTAGGAAGACAGGGCGGAAACACCATATATTTT

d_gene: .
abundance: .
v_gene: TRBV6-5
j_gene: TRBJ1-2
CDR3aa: CASSYGSYGYTF
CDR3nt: TGTGCCAGCAGTTACGGATCGTATGGCTACACCTTC

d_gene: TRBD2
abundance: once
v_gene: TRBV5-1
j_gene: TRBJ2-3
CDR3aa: CASSLALAGGPGTDTQYF
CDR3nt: TGCGCCAGCAGCTTGGCGCTAGCGGGGGGGCCTGGCACAGATACGCAGTATTTT

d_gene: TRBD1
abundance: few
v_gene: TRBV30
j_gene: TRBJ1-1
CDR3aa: CAWGTGGRTEAFF
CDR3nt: TGTGCCTGGGGGACAGGGGGCAGGACTGAAGCTTTCTTT

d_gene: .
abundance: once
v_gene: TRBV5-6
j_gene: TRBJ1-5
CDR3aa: CASSLVGGNQPQHF
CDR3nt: TGTGCCAGCAGCTTGGTGGGCGGCAATCAGCCCCAGCATTTT

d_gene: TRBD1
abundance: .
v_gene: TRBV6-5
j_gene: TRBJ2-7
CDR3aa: CASSPGGPDRVGYF
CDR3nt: TGTGCCAGCAGCCCTGGGGGCCCCGACAGGGTTGGGTACTTC

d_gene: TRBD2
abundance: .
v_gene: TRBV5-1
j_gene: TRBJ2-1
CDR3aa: CASSLLASGGYNEQFF
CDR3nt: TGCGCCAGCAGCTTGTTGGCTAGCGGGGGGTACAATGAGCAGTTCTTC

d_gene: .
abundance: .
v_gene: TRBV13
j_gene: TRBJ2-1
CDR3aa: CASTSFRASPIRGNEQFF
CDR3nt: TGTGCCAGCACCTCGTTTAGGGCGAGCCCTATCCGCGGGAATGAGCAGTTCTTC

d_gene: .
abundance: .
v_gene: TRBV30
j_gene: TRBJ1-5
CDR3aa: CAWGTGPGGNQPQHF
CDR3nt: TGTGCCTGGGGAACCGGACCGGGGGGCAATCAGCCCCAGCATTTT

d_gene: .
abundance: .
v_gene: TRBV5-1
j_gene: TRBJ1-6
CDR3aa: CASSLVGNSPLHF
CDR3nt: TGCGCCAGCAGCTTGGTGGGAAATTCACCCCTCCACTTT

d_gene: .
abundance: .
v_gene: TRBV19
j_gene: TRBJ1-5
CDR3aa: CASSKLLGMSFNQPQHF
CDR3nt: TGTGCCAGTAGTAAACTCCTCGGGATGTCCTTCAATCAGCCCCAGCATTTT

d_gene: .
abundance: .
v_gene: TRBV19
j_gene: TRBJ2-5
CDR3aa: CASSARETQYF
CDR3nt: TGTGCCAGTTCGGCCCGGGAGACCCAGTACTTC

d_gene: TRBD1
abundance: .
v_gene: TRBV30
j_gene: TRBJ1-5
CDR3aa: CAWSLPTGVPNQPQHF
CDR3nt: TGTGCCTGGAGTCTCCCGACAGGGGTGCCCAATCAGCCCCAGCATTTT